Each of the 5 T cell receptor beta chains below was sequenced from the same sample in a study of blood T cell repertoires in COVID-19. Libraries were prepared by immunoSEQ multiplex PCR; TCRdb keeps only in-frame clonotypes and omits some of them. Of 200,000 or so clones in the sample, 82% are singletons; the top ten hold 6% to 8%. The sequenced sample was peripheral blood. These receptors all stem from a human donor with acute or convalescent COVID-19. The donor label of this sample is uncertain.

This clone was observed a single time. The chain recombines TRBV6-5 with TRBJ1-4; 9 bases line up with TRBD1. CDR3 size: 16 residues. CDR1 is MNHEY and CDR2 is SVGAGI in the germline V gene. Unmatched junction bases numbered 9, after V lost 3 bases and J lost 7 bases. This chain's CDR3 is CASSYTPDRGGEKLFF. The CDR3 region has the DNA TGTGCCAGCAGTTATACCCCGGACAGGGGCGGTGAAAAACTGTTTTTT.

Concerning this clone itself: The junction departs from the called germline gene at one end, perhaps through a read error. The rearrangement uses TRBV3-1 (or the pseudogene TRBV3-2) and TRBJ2-4, with 10 bases lining up with TRBD1. The CDR3 spans 12 residues. Germline CDR1 LGHDT, CDR2 YNNKEL (reference sequence). This CDR3 is CASSQQGQGIDF. The CDR3 region has the DNA TGTGCCAGCAGCCAGCAGGGACAGGGGATCGACTTC.

The chain recombines TRBV18 with TRBJ1-5, with a possible D match to TRBD1 (6 bases). The CDR3 length is 17 residues. Germline V gene sequence: CDR1 KGHSH, CDR2 LQKENI. Trimming took off 3 bases at V and 0 bases at J, with 15 bases between the two ends. CDR3 protein: CASSPQSGTFSNQPQHF. In nucleotides, the CDR3 is TGTGCCAGCTCACCCCAATCCGGGACATTTAGCAATCAGCCCCAGCATTTT.

The V and J genes are TRBV2 and TRBJ1-4; D is possibly TRBD1 (6 bases). The CDR3 runs to 15 residues. CDR1 SNHLY and CDR2 FYNNEI come from the germline V gene. The V and J ends lost 4 bases and 7 bases respectively, with 16 bases between them. DNA for the CDR3: TGTGCCAGCAGTGTCCAGGGGAGGGAGGGTGAAAAACTGTTTTTT. Its protein is CASSVQGREGEKLFF.

This chain joins TRBV6-6 and TRBJ2-7; D may be TRBD2 (7 bases). Germline V gene data show CDR1 as MNHNY and CDR2 as SVGAGI (reference sequence). V dropped 6 bases and J dropped 4 bases, with 16 bases sitting between them. The CDR3 has 14 amino acids. As DNA, the CDR3 is TGTGCCAGCAGGATGAGGGAGGGGGGTTACGAGCAGTACTTC. This encodes CASRMREGGYEQYF.